Given below is one T cell receptor (beta chain) in context. No cognate antigen has been identified for it. From each donor, an approximately 2.7 ml peripheral blood sample was collected into PAXgene tubes and kept at -80 degrees C. Total RNA was isolated from whole blood with the PAXgene blood miRNA kit on an automated QIAcube, without T cell sorting. Peripheral blood from monozygotic twin pairs concordant or discordant for inflammatory bowel disease was subjected to deep TCRalpha and TCRbeta repertoire profiling with unique molecular barcoding. Smoking habits were recorded for all twin pairs, and each individual was classified as a current, former or never smoker. From the cysteine through the phenylalanine, the CDR3 covers 16 amino acids. DNA is not recorded here. CDR1 and CDR2 are drawn from the germline V gene (reference sequence): SGHKS, YYEKEE. The record originates from a study of monozygotic twins with inflammatory bowel disease (dated by TCRdb to the late 2010s). Background for the entire study: In total, around 30 monozygotic twin pairs made up the full study: 19 Danish pairs, all IBD-discordant, plus nine German pairs, of which four were IBD-concordant and five were IBD-discordant. The search for disease-associated traits relied mainly on comparing, within discordant pairs, IBD patients with their genetically identical healthy co-twins. Each individual had, on average, about 151 000 unique TCRalpha sequences and 181 000 unique TCRbeta sequences available for analysis. On the study overall, not on this receptor specifically: Compared with healthy twins, IBD patients shared fewer clonotypes with other individuals, and the difference was most pronounced in patients with signs of disease activity. No difference in repertoire similarity was observed between concordant and discordant twins, possibly owing to limited statistical power. No single strong signal or clonotype linked to IBD turned up in the results, so the idea that one exists was not supported. IBD patients had lower TCRbeta repertoire diversity, measured by the inverse Simpson index, than their healthy co-twins. Distinction between different T cell subtypes could not be achieved in the analysis. Because patients were on differing immunosuppressive treatments, the repertoires may have picked up extra background noise and inter-individual variability.

Receptor libraries were prepared by 5' RACE. Each TCR library was prepared from about 4,000 ng of total RNA. cDNA was synthesized with SMARTScribe reverse transcriptase in eight separate reactions per sample. During cDNA synthesis, template switching introduced unique molecular identifiers that contained a 6-nucleotide sample barcode. TCRalpha and TCRbeta cDNA was amplified by two nested PCRs of roughly 15 and 9 cycles, with bead purification after each PCR. Before amplification, the cDNA was treated with uracil DNA-glycosylase and purified using the QIAquick PCR purification kit. The second PCR added Illumina TruSeq-compatible adapters along with sample-specific barcodes. TapeStation and Qubit were used to check library quality and concentration, and 5 to 6.5 ng of each library was pooled. Sequencing of pooled libraries was carried out on an Illumina HiSeq2500 single-index Rapid Run using 2 x 100 bp reads and custom sequencing primers. Under the source paper's analysis protocol: MiGEC version 1.2.6 was used for UMI-based consensus assembly, which corrected PCR and sequencing errors. MiXCR version 2.1.1 handled V(D)J alignment, clonotype assembly and CDR3 extraction. Normalisation of gene usage, clonotype sharing and MAIT/NKT TCR abundance was achieved by analysing the top 1000, 10 000 and 20 000 clonotypes per sample. Diversity was computed as the inverse Simpson index with the vegan R package after downsampling to 27 000 UMIs. Paired Mann-Whitney U tests on discordant twin pairs were used, with Benjamini-Hochberg multiple-testing correction. The reads, reprocessed by TCRdb, yield one row per CDR3 protein sequence and no DNA. Clone size and V and J calls follow TCRdb, not the original study. The sample table holds 330,000 or so distinct CDR3 sequences. The ten largest clonotypes hold 2% to 2.5% of the sample.

Specimen: blood. The receptor comes from a human donor with ulcerative colitis or Crohn's disease, or a healthy co-twin of an affected twin (not recorded which). This chain is built from TRBV5-5 and TRBJ1-6. The CDR3: CASSLYTHSYNSPLHF.